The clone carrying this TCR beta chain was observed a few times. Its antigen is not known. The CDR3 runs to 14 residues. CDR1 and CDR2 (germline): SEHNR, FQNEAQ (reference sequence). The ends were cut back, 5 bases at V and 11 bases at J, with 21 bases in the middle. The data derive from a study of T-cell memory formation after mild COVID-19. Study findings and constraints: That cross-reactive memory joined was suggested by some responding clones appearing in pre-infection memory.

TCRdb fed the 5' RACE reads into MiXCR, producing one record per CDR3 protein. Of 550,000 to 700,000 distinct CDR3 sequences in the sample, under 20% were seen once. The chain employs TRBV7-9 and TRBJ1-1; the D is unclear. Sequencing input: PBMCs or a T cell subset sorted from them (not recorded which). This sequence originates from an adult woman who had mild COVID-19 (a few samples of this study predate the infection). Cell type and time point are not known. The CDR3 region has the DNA TGTGCCAGCAGCCGAGGGTCGGGATCGAGTGTGGCTTTCTTT. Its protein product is CASSRGSGSSVAFF.